This T cell receptor beta chain was captured by sequencing in a study of blood T cells in healthy people across ages. The germline V gene has CDR1 SQVTM and CDR2 ANQGSEA. The V gene end was trimmed by 7 bases and the J gene end by 4 bases; junction bases not matched to a gene: 9. This CDR3 is built from 14 residues. This clonotype was recorded a few times. Together with a sample-barcoded 5' primer, a J-beta primer mix was included in a second PCR lasting about 7 to 11 cycles. TCRdb ran MiXCR on the 5' RACE reads and lists one entry per CDR3 protein. The sample lists approximately 790,000 distinct CDR3 sequences; under 80% were seen once.

The sample consisted of blood. The receptor was derived from a man under 40 in good health. The chain combines TRBV29-1 with TRBJ2-5, with TRBD1 matching over 10 bases. The CDR3 nucleotides read TGCAGCGCTAGGACAGGGGGTTCACGAGAGACCCAGTACTTC. Amino acid sequence: CSARTGGSRETQYF.